This T cell receptor beta chain originates from a study of glioma-infiltrating T cells after dendritic cell vaccination. Study findings and constraints: Patients with more pretreatment TILs had longer time to progression and survival.

CDR1 and CDR2 from the germline V gene are SGHAT and FQDESV (reference sequence). The V end was cut by 0 bases, the J end by 5 bases, with 14 bases between. This CDR3 is 15 amino acids long. The time point is: after dendritic cell vaccination, including at tumor progression/relapse. The repertoire was sequenced with immunoSEQ multiplex PCR; TCRdb's copy has only in-frame clones and lacks some. The sample gives under 130,000 clones, 90% of which show up once; more than 2.5% is in the top ten. About this clone: Its antigen is currently unknown.

The sequence derives from a human donor with glioblastoma. The chain joins TRBV11-1 to TRBJ2-7, with D perhaps TRBD2 (5 bases). Source: blood, taken after dendritic cell vaccination. The CDR3 here is CASSLARTGENEQYF. DNA for the CDR3: TGTGCCAGCAGCTTAGCGCGCACCGGGGAGAACGAGCAGTACTTC. Full variable domain (outside the CDR3, taken from reference TRBV11-1 and TRBJ2-7): EAEVAQSPRYKITEKSQAVAFWCDPISGHATLYWYRQILGQGPELLVQFQDESVVDDSQLPKDRFSAERLKGVDSTLKIQPAELGDSAMYLCASSLARTGENEQYFGPGTRLTVT.